This T cell receptor (beta chain) was sequenced during a study of OX40 agonist ivuxolimab in advanced cancers. The data were produced by immunoSEQ multiplex PCR, yet TCRdb's version contains in-frame clones alone and is incomplete. The data show about 77,000 clones, about nine tenths seen once. CDR3 length equals 16 residues. The V and J ends lost 4 bases and 5 bases, in that order; junction bases with no gene match: 10. CDR1 and CDR2 (germline): SGHVS, FNYEAQ. Individuals having autoimmune disease history or systemic immunosuppression were not enrolled. The chain joins TRBV7-6 to TRBJ2-5, with 10 bases identical to TRBD1. The source is an adult with an advanced solid tumor such as melanoma, head and neck, liver or kidney cancer. The sequencing here drew on CD4+ or CD8+ T cells sorted from blood, taken in a trial of the OX40 agonist ivuxolimab. The CDR3 DNA reads TGTGCCAGCAGCTCGAACTCCGGGACAGGGGTGGAGACCCAGTACTTC. Amino acid sequence: CASSSNSGTGVETQYF.